A single T cell receptor beta chain is shown here with its context. What it binds is unknown. Time point in this sample: week 35, safety follow-up. Vaccine doses each comprised 300 ug of mutant IDH1 20-mer peptide, with topical imiquimod. The data were taken from a study of a mutant IDH1 vaccine in newly diagnosed glioma. Study-level background: Beginning 4-6 weeks after radiotherapy alone, or with temozolomide cycles, vaccination took place.

Method: immunoSEQ multiplex PCR; TCRdb's copy keeps in-frame clones and lacks some. The sample shows just under 70,000 clones, roughly 83% of them seen only once. The germline V and J ends were trimmed by 8 bases and 0 bases, with 7 bases remaining between them. The germline V gene encodes CDR1 SNHLY and CDR2 FYNNEI. The CDR3 is made up of 12 amino acids. The receptor was derived from a man between 18 and 35 years old with glioma. The sequences come from PBMCs, collected from a glioma patient whose treatment included an IDH1 peptide vaccine. The chain recombines TRBV2 with TRBJ1-2; D not resolved. CDR3 region: CASGLANYGYTF. CDR3 nucleotides: TGTGCCAGCGGTCTGGCTAACTATGGCTACACCTTC.